The 17 T cell receptor beta chains given below trace back to one sample, sequenced in a study of regulatory T cells in long-lasting Graves disease. Time point: newly diagnosed GD, antithyroid drugs for less than 3 months. The TCR library was prepared using RNA isolated from PBMCs. Investigators prepared the TCR beta libraries by applying iRepertoire HTBI primers and Arm-PCR of CDR3 regions. TCRdb analysed the multiplex PCR reads with MiXCR anew, one entry per CDR3 protein. The repertoire holds around 480,000 distinct CDR3 sequences, with around 15% as singletons. These data were also reused for a study on T cells in Graves' hyperthyroidism and ophthalmopathy.

The source material was peripheral blood mononuclear cells (PBMCs), sampled at new diagnosis, from a patient treated with antithyroid drugs. Every receptor here comes from a woman aged 40 to 65 with Graves disease.

This clonotype was seen at least ten times. The chain couples TRBV6-2 or TRBV6-3 to TRBJ1-1; no clear D gene. V was pared by 8 bases and J by 3 bases, with 16 bases between. The CDR3 runs 14 residues. CDR1 is MNHEY, CDR2 SVGEGT, per germline. In DNA, the CDR3 is TGTGCCAGCTCTGCCCGGGGTTTTGACACTGAAGCTTTCTTT. Protein product: CASSARGFDTEAFF.

This clonotype was seen many times. The CDR3 region has the DNA TGTGCCAGCAGCTTCCCGGGTCAGCCCCAGCATTTT. It is translated as CASSFPGQPQHF. The chain combines TRBV7-9 with TRBJ1-5; D not certain. CDR3 length equals 12 residues. Trimming took off 3 bases at V and 6 bases at J, with 6 bases between the two ends. Germline CDR1 is SEHNR and CDR2 is FQNEAQ (reference sequence).

The chain joins TRBV5-1 to TRBJ1-1, with D unresolved. Looked up from germline, CDR1 is SGHRS and CDR2 is YFSETQ. There are 13 residues in the CDR3. V was trimmed by 3 bases and J by 1 base, leaving 7 bases between them. DNA of the CDR3: TGCGCCAGCAGCTACAACAGGAACACTGAAGCTTTCTTT. This codes for CASSYNRNTEAFF. The whole variable domain, remainder taken from reference TRBV5-1 and TRBJ1-1, is KAGVTQTPRYLIKTRGQQVTLSCSPISGHRSVSWYQQTPGQGLQFLFEYFSETQRNKGNFPGRFSGRQFSNSRSEMNVSTLELGDSALYLCASSYNRNTEAFFGQGTRLTVV.

This clonotype has just a few counts. This chain connects TRBV5-1 to TRBJ2-7, with 8 bases aligning to TRBD1. Germline loops: CDR1 SGHRS, CDR2 YFSETQ. Trimming took 2 bases from V and 6 from J; bases not matched to a gene: 7. The CDR3 consists of 14 residues. This CDR3 reads CASSLQDRASEQYF. The CDR3 DNA is TGCGCCAGCAGCTTACAGGACAGGGCATCCGAGCAGTACTTC.

This clonotype was seen at least ten times. This chain joins TRBV12-3 or TRBV12-4 and TRBJ2-3; 9 nucleotides match TRBD2. J was trimmed by 4 bases and V by 6 bases; bases with no gene match: 5. The CDR3 covers 14 residues. The CDR3 nucleotides read TGTGCCAGCAGCGGACTAGCGCGGGCAGATACGCAGTATTTT. This sequence encodes CASSGLARADTQYF.

Worth noting for this clonotype: At one end, the junction sequence differs from germline, possibly due to a read error. This chain joins TRBV15 and TRBJ1-2, with D uncertain. Germline CDR1 LNHNV, CDR2 YYDKDF (reference sequence). CDR3 length: 14 residues. The CDR3 reads CATSSLERNFGYTF. CDR3 DNA sequence: TGTGCCACCAGCAGCCTCGAAAGGAACTTTGGCTACACCTTC. The full variable domain, completed using reference TRBV15 and TRBJ1-2, is DAMVIQNPRYQVTQFGKPVTLSCSQTLNHNVMYWYQQKSSQAPKLLFHYYDKDFNNEADTPDNFQSRRPNTSFCFLDIRSPGLGDTAMYLCATSSLERNFGYTFGSGTRLTVV.

This clonotype was recorded once. A read error is likely here: a far larger clone is one base away. The V gene is TRBV11-2, the J gene TRBJ2-1; tentatively, D is TRBD2 (6 bases). CDR1 and CDR2 (germline): SGHAT, FQNNGV. This CDR3 is built from 15 residues. For the CDR3, the DNA is TGTGCCAGCAGCCTCGGGACTCTGCTCCACAATGAGCGGTTCTTC. Protein: CASSLGTLLHNERFF.

In this sample, this clonotype turned up a few times. V is TRBV27 and J is TRBJ2-7; 10 positions match TRBD1. Germline V gives CDR1 MNHEY, CDR2 SMNVEV (reference sequence). The CDR3 length is 12 residues. Germline trimming cut 8 bases from V and 4 bases from J; bases unmatched to any gene: 2. CDR3 in amino acids: CASGTGAYEQYF. The CDR3, as DNA: TGTGCCAGCGGGACAGGGGCGTACGAGCAGTACTTC.

A note on this clonotype: One end of the junction varies from germline; a read error may be responsible. CDR3 amino acids: CASSGLGGTGAFF. The CDR3 DNA reads as TGTGCCAGCAGTGGTTTGGGAGGGACTGGAGCTTTCTTT. The chain joins TRBV2 to TRBJ1-1, with a possible D match to TRBD1 (5 bases). This CDR3 is 13 amino acids long. Germline loops: CDR1 SNHLY, CDR2 FYNNEI. Supplemented by reference TRBV2 and TRBJ1-1, the full variable domain reads EPEVTQTPSHQVTQMGQEVILRCVPISNHLYFYWYRQILGQKVEFLVSFYNNEISEKSEIFDDQFSVERPDGSNFTLKIRSTKLEDSAMYFCASSGLGGTGAFFGQGTRLTVV.

This clonotype was counted ten times or more. V usage is TRBV7-8 and J usage is TRBJ2-5; 8 bases map to TRBD2. CDR1 is SGHVS, CDR2 FQNEAQ, per germline. V shed 1 base, J shed 5 bases, and the junction held 3 bases outside the gene matches. CDR3 size: 14 residues. CDR3 nucleotides: TGTGCCAGCAGCTTAGATAGCGGGGCTGAGACCCAGTACTTC. Its protein is CASSLDSGAETQYF.

The rearrangement links TRBV3-1 to TRBJ1-2; possible D gene TRBD1, 6 bases. V shed 0 bases and J shed 11 bases, with 13 bases lying between them. The CDR3 length is 13 residues. CDR1 is LGHDT and CDR2 is YNNKEL in the germline V gene (reference sequence). CDR3 amino acids: CASSQDSGGGYTF. The DNA for the CDR3 is TGTGCCAGCAGCCAAGATTCGGGGGGCGGGTACACCTTC.

In its sample, this clonotype was seen a few times. The rearrangement links TRBV11-2 to TRBJ2-5, with TRBD1 matching over 7 bases. After removal of 5 bases from V and 5 bases from J, the junction contained 11 bases not matched to a gene. The CDR3 extends over 15 amino acids. The germline CDR1 and CDR2 sequences are SGHAT and FQNNGV. Here the CDR3 reads CASSTQPGQRETQYF. The DNA of the CDR3 is TGTGCCAGCAGCACTCAACCGGGACAGCGGGAGACCCAGTACTTC.

This clonotype was recorded many times. The chain combines TRBV10-1 with TRBJ1-6; no firm D call. CDR3 length: 13 residues. The V gene lost 8 bases and the J gene lost 2 bases, with 7 bases spanning the gap. CDR1 and CDR2 (germline): WNHNN, SYGVQD (reference sequence). The CDR3 DNA reads as TGCGCCAGCCAGGAGACCTATAATTCACCCCTCCACTTT. Its protein product is CASQETYNSPLHF.

This clonotype was counted ten times or more. The rearrangement joins TRBV4-1 to TRBJ1-1; D call uncertain. The CDR3 contains 13 residues. Germline V gene data show CDR1 as MGHRA and CDR2 as YSYEKL. V lost 3 bases and J 4 bases, leaving 9 bases between the germline ends. This CDR3 reads CASSQVHGTEAFF. For the CDR3, the DNA is TGCGCCAGCAGCCAGGTACACGGCACTGAAGCTTTCTTT.

This clonotype occurred many times. The V gene is TRBV18, the J gene TRBJ1-2, with a tentative D call TRBD1 (5 bases). CDR1 is KGHSH and CDR2 is LQKENI in the germline V gene. The CDR3 is 14 residues long. The V gene lost 2 bases and the J gene lost 0 bases, with 7 bases spanning the gap. The CDR3 loop reads CASSPSGANYGYTF. The CDR3 region has the DNA TGTGCCAGCTCACCATCGGGGGCTAACTATGGCTACACCTTC.

The CDR3 loop reads CASSHGAGINYGYTF. CDR3 coding DNA: TGTGCCAGCAGCCACGGAGCAGGAATCAACTATGGCTACACCTTC. The chain carries TRBV2 and TRBJ1-2; D not certain. There are 15 residues in the CDR3. Germline values: CDR1 SNHLY, CDR2 FYNNEI. V was shortened by 6 bases and J by 2 bases, with 16 bases between the two germline ends.

A note on this clonotype: A much larger clone lies a single base off, so this may be a read error. The chain uses TRBV11-2 and TRBJ1-1; unclear D gene. The V end lost 5 bases, the J end lost 11 bases, and 12 bases lay between the germline ends. The CDR3 has 11 residues. Germline assignment: CDR1 SGHAT and CDR2 FQNNGV. The DNA for the CDR3 is TGTGCCAGCAGCCAGAGACTCTTGGCTTTCTTT. It specifies CASSQRLLAFF.